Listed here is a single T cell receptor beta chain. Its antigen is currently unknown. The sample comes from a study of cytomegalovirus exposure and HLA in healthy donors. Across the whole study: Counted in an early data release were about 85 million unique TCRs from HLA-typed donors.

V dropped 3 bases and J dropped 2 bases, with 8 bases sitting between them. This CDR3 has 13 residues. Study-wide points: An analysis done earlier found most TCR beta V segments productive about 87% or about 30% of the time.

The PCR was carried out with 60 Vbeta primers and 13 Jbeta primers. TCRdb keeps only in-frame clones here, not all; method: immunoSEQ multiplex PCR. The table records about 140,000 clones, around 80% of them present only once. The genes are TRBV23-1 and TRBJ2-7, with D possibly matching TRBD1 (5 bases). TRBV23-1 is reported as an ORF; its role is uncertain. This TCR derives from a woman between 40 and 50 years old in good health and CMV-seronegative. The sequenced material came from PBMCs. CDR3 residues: CASSHRQPYEQYF. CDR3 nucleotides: TGCGCCAGCAGTCACCGACAGCCCTACGAGCAGTACTTC.